This T cell receptor beta chain was identified during a study of blood T cell repertoires in COVID-19. Repertoires were generated with immunoSEQ multiplex PCR, while TCRdb's copy carries only in-frame clones and drops some. The data hold 310,000 or so clones, with 86% observed a single time. The CDR3 contains 12 residues. The V gene's germline CDR1 is MNHEY and CDR2 SMNVEV (reference sequence). Trimming removed 8 bases from V and 2 bases from J, with 8 bases in between. The sample was peripheral blood. The clonotype was recovered from a woman in her twenties or thirties who had recovered from COVID-19. The chain joins TRBV27 to TRBJ2-3, with a possible D match to TRBD1 (6 bases). CDR3 protein: CASGGNTDTQYF. CDR3 nucleotide sequence: TGTGCCAGCGGGGGCAACACAGATACGCAGTATTTT.